The 29 T cell receptor beta chains below come from one sample, sequenced in a study of tissue T cells after allogeneic stem cell transplantation. The time point: mouse harvest day 7 after allogeneic transplant. The graft held 10^6 splenic CD5+ T cells and 10^7 T-cell-depleted bone marrow cells. TCRdb's table, derived via immunoSEQ multiplex PCR, lists solely in-frame clones and lacks some. The repertoire consists of some 6,100 clones, with approximately 48% occurring once and the leading ten covering roughly 3.2%. Source material: skin. The source of these receptors is a female BALB/c mouse given C57BL/6 T cells with graft-versus-host disease after an allogeneic hematopoietic cell transplant.

Turning to this clone: The gene symbols are mouse symbols. The observed sequence ends 1 residue before the CDR3 terminus, with the missing tail filled in from the germline J gene. The chain employs TRBV26 and TRBJ2-5; unclear D gene. V was trimmed by 0 bases and J by 2 bases, leaving 6 bases between them. The CDR3 is 14 residues long. Germline lookup yields CDR1 KGHPV and CDR2 FQNQEV (reference sequence). The covered CDR3 bases are TGTGCCAGCAGTCTGTCGGGTGGCCAAGACACCCAGTAC. It specifies CASSLSGGQDTQY. The entire CDR3 protein is CASSLSGGQDTQYF. Combining the CDR3 with reference TRBV26 and TRBJ2-5 gives the whole variable domain NSKVIQTPRYLVKGQGQKAKMRCIPEKGHPVVFWYQQNKNNEFKFLINFQNQEVLQQIDMTEKRFSAECPSNSPCSLEIQSSEAGDSALYLCASSLSGGQDTQYFGPGTRLLVL.

This clone came up once. The gene names here belong to mouse. The sequenced fragment ends 1 residue before the CDR3 boundary, so the rest is inferred from the germline J gene. The chain recombines TRBV26 with TRBJ2-7; no clear D gene. The V and J ends lost 0 bases and 7 bases respectively, with 7 bases between them. The germline gives CDR1 KGHPV, CDR2 FQNQEV (reference sequence). The CDR3 consists of 12 residues. CDR3 in amino acids: CASSLSDWEQYF. The part of the CDR3 DNA that was read is TGTGCCAGCAGTCTGTCGGATTGGGAACAGTAC.

About this clone itself: Germline and genes here are mouse. The CDR3 extends 1 residue past the end of the read, so its final part is completed from the germline J gene. The chain couples TRBV13-2 to TRBJ1-1; TRBD1 aligns across 7 bases. CDR3 length equals 13 residues. V dropped 5 bases and J dropped 1; count of bases not matched to a gene: 2. Germline CDR1 reads NNHNN; CDR2 reads SYGAGS (reference sequence). CDR3 loop: CASGGQKNTEVFF. CDR3 DNA, as far as it was read: TGTGCCAGCGGGGGACAGAAAAACACAGAAGTCTTC.

Details on this clone: Mouse gene names apply. Read data end 1 residue before the CDR3 end; the end is taken from the germline J gene. The V call is TRBV26, the J call TRBJ2-2; D possibly corresponds to TRBD1 (5 bases). Germline lookup yields CDR1 KGHPV and CDR2 FQNQEV (reference sequence). The V end lost 0 bases, the J end lost 2 bases, and 7 bases lay between the germline ends. CDR3 length: 15 amino acids. The CDR3 sequence is CASSLSTANTGQLYF. The CDR3 bases that were read are TGTGCCAGCAGTCTGTCGACAGCTAACACCGGGCAGCTCTAC.

Comment on this clone: These gene names are mouse names. The read terminates 1 residue ahead of where the CDR3 ends, so the germline J gene completes it. The chain uses TRBV23 and TRBJ2-2; the table assigns TRBD1, which was not confirmed against the DNA. Germline V lookup: CDR1 KGHTA, CDR2 FQNQQP. The CDR3 consists of 16 residues. CDR3 residues: CSSSQIQGRGTGQLYF. CDR3 DNA, as far as it was read: TGCTCCAGCAGTCAAATACAGGGAAGAGGCACCGGGCAGCTCTAC. The variable domain in full, with the rest retrieved from reference TRBV23 and TRBJ2-2, is DAAVTQKPRYLIKMKGQEAEMKCIPEKGHTAVFWYQQKQSKELKFLIYFQNQQPLDQIDMVKERFSAVCPSSSLCSLGIRTCEAEDSALYLCSSSQIQGRGTGQLYFGEGSKLTVL.

As concerns this clone: The germline and genes are mouse ones. Read data end 1 residue before the CDR3 end; the end is taken from the germline J gene. The chain employs TRBV26 and TRBJ1-1; D may be TRBD1 (5 bases). Trimming left V 1 base short and J 4 bases short, with 10 bases between. There are 14 residues in the CDR3. Germline V gene sequence: CDR1 KGHPV, CDR2 FQNQEV (reference sequence). This CDR3 reads CASSLWGVVTEVFF. The sequenced part of the CDR3 DNA is TGTGCCAGCAGTCTGTGGGGGGTGGTCACAGAAGTCTTC.

With respect to this clone: The genes are named according to mouse. The CDR3 end lies 1 residue beyond the end of the read and is filled in from the germline J gene. This sequence joins TRBV23 and TRBJ2-1; the listed D gene, TRBD2, was not tested against the DNA. Germline lookup yields CDR1 KGHTA and CDR2 FQNQQP. The CDR3 has 14 residues. CDR3 DNA, as far as it was read: TGCTCCAGCCCTCGACTGGGGAACTATGCTGAGCAGTTC. Encoded protein: CSSPRLGNYAEQF. The whole CDR3 sequence is CSSPRLGNYAEQFF.

As regards this clone: Genes and germline are mouse. The read halts 1 residue ahead of the CDR3 end, with the missing end drawn from the germline J gene. The chain couples TRBV3 to TRBJ1-3; D possibly corresponds to TRBD1 (5 bases). In germline, CDR1 is SNHLY, CDR2 FYNGKV (reference sequence). This CDR3 region has 15 residues. The V and J ends lost 3 bases and 3 bases respectively, with 12 bases between them. The sequenced CDR3 bases are TGTGCCAGCAGCTTGCTTCCGGGGGGTGGAAATACGCTCTAT. As protein: CASSLLPGGGNTLY. The entire CDR3 protein is CASSLLPGGGNTLYF.

Concerning this clone itself: Genes and germline are mouse. The DNA ends 1 residue before the CDR3 does, and the rest of the CDR3 is filled in from the germline J gene. The sample carries other DNA sequences with the same CDR3. The genes are TRBV26 and TRBJ2-4; unclear D gene. The CDR3 length is 13 residues. From germline, CDR1 is KGHPV and CDR2 FQNQEV (reference sequence). The ends were cut back, 2 bases at V and 0 bases at J, with 3 bases in the middle. The CDR3 loop is CASSLGSQNTLYF. CDR3 DNA (partial): TGTGCCAGCAGTCTGGGTAGTCAAAACACCTTGTAC.

Sample share makes this clone medium-sized. Here the gene names and germline are mouse. The read ends 1 residue shy of where the CDR3 ends; the end is completed using the germline J gene. This chain uses TRBV26 with TRBJ1-3; D remains ambiguous. V was trimmed by 1 base and J by 0 bases, leaving 4 bases between them. Looked up from germline, CDR1 is KGHPV and CDR2 is FQNQEV (reference sequence). This CDR3 spans 14 amino acids. This CDR3 is CASSLYPSGNTLYF. Incomplete CDR3 DNA: TGTGCCAGCAGTCTGTACCCTTCTGGAAATACGCTCTAT.

This clone is labeled as medium-sized. Gene names refer to mouse genes. The read ends 1 residue shy of where the CDR3 ends; the end is completed using the germline J gene. The rearrangement uses TRBV26 and TRBJ2-7; D is perhaps TRBD2 (5 bases). The ends were cut back, 2 bases at V and 3 bases at J, with 8 bases in the middle. The CDR3 has 13 amino acids. Per the germline V gene, CDR1 is KGHPV and CDR2 is FQNQEV (reference sequence). The sequenced CDR3 bases are TGTGCCAGCAGTCTGGCTGGGTTCTATGAACAGTAC. Its protein product is CASSLAGFYEQY. The full CDR3 reads CASSLAGFYEQYF.

For this clone: These gene names are mouse names. The CDR3 goes on 1 residue after the read ends, and that part is filled in from the germline J gene. The sample contains more than one DNA sequence encoding this CDR3. This rearrangement joins TRBV26 to TRBJ2-7, with 9 positions matching TRBD2. Germline assignment: CDR1 KGHPV and CDR2 FQNQEV (reference sequence). The V segment lost 3 bases and the J segment 0 bases; nucleotides outside the gene matches: 3. The CDR3 runs 15 residues. The CDR3 bases that were read are TGTGCCAGCAGTCTAGGACTGGGGAGCTCCTATGAACAGTAC. This gives the protein CASSLGLGSSYEQY. The full-length CDR3 reads as CASSLGLGSSYEQYF.

Points on this clone: Genes here carry mouse names. The read ends 1 residue early relative to the CDR3; the germline J gene fills the gap. The rearrangement links TRBV31 to TRBJ2-4; a possible D gene is TRBD2 (6 bases). V shed 1 base and J shed 0 bases, with 11 bases lying between them. The CDR3 has 15 residues. Per the germline V gene, CDR1 is GKSSPN and CDR2 is SITVG. CDR3 loop: CAWSPTGSSQNTLYF. The part of the CDR3 DNA that was read is TGTGCCTGGAGTCCGACTGGTTCTAGTCAAAACACCTTGTAC.

By sample fraction, this clone is medium-sized (0.01 to 0.1%). Gene names refer to mouse genes. The read terminates 1 residue ahead of where the CDR3 ends, so the germline J gene completes it. The rearrangement links TRBV13-3 to TRBJ1-5; no definite D call. V shed 9 bases and J shed 3 bases, with 7 bases lying between them. The CDR3 loop spans 11 amino acids. CDR1 and CDR2 (germline): NNHDY, SYVADS. The CDR3 here is CAIPGNQAPLF. The sequenced CDR3 bases are TGTGCCATCCCGGGCAACCAGGCTCCGCTT.

Note on this clone: The genes are named according to mouse. The missing CDR3 end, 1 residue past where the read stops, is filled in from the germline J gene. This sequence joins TRBV12-1 and TRBJ2-5, with D hard to call. Trimming cost V 0 bases and J 4 bases, with 7 bases left between them. Germline V gives CDR1 SGHSN, CDR2 HYEKVE. The CDR3 is 13 residues long. CDR3 loop: CASSLAGEDTQYF. CDR3 bases read: TGTGCCAGCTCTCTCGCCGGAGAAGACACCCAGTAC.

Concerning this clone: The gene symbols are mouse symbols. The observed sequence ends 1 residue before the CDR3 terminus, with the missing tail filled in from the germline J gene. The rearrangement uses TRBV23 and TRBJ2-4; the DNA was not used to check the table's D call, TRBD2. This CDR3 contains 15 residues. CDR1 and CDR2 (germline): KGHTA, FQNQQP. CDR3 bases read: TGCTCCAGCAGTCTCGGACTGGAGAGTCAAAACACCTTGTAC. This sequence encodes CSSSLGLESQNTLY. In full, the CDR3 is CSSSLGLESQNTLYF.

As to this clone: Gene names and germline match the mouse. CDR3 protein: CASSRDRQVFF. CDR3 DNA (partial): TGTGCCAGCAGTCGGGACAGACAAGTCTTC. The chain uses TRBV26 and TRBJ1-1; 7 bases are shared with TRBD1. The read terminates 1 residue ahead of where the CDR3 ends, so the germline J gene completes it. V lost 4 bases and J lost 9; bases outside the gene matches: 2. The germline V gene encodes CDR1 KGHPV and CDR2 FQNQEV (reference sequence). CDR3 size: 11 residues.

Details on this clone: The gene names given are mouse names. Sequencing ends 1 residue short of the CDR3 end; the germline J gene provides the rest. This rearrangement joins TRBV3 to TRBJ2-3, with D possibly matching TRBD1 (6 bases). Germline assignment: CDR1 SNHLY and CDR2 FYNGKV (reference sequence). The V gene lost 4 bases and the J gene lost 3 bases, with 11 bases spanning the gap. The CDR3 extends over 14 amino acids. CDR3 sequence reads: CASSSRGRAETLYF. The CDR3 DNA, read in part, is TGTGCCAGCAGCTCCAGGGGAAGGGCAGAAACGCTGTAT.

Note on this clone: Germline and genes here are mouse. The CDR3 extends 1 residue past the end of the read, so its final part is completed from the germline J gene. The chain recombines TRBV26 with TRBJ2-7, with D hard to call. The CDR3 sequence is 11 residues long. Germline assignment: CDR1 KGHPV and CDR2 FQNQEV (reference sequence). V gave up 4 bases and J gave up 7 bases, with 8 bases separating them. The CDR3 protein is CASSQGEEQYF. CDR3 bases read: TGTGCCAGCAGTCAGGGTGAGGAACAGTAC.

This clone was observed a handful of times. Mouse gene names apply. The DNA ends 1 residue before the CDR3 does, and the rest of the CDR3 is filled in from the germline J gene. The chain links TRBV26 to TRBJ1-3; 8 bases fit TRBD1. This CDR3 contains 14 residues. The germline V gene has CDR1 KGHPV and CDR2 FQNQEV (reference sequence). Trimming at V came to 6 bases and at J to 0 bases, leaving 1 base not matched to a gene. The covered CDR3 bases are TGTGCCAGCAGGGACAGGGTTTCTGGAAATACGCTCTAT. This sequence encodes CASRDRVSGNTLY. The complete CDR3 sequence is CASRDRVSGNTLYF.

Concerning this clone itself: Gene names and germline match the mouse. The observed sequence ends 1 residue before the CDR3 terminus, with the missing tail filled in from the germline J gene. The V gene is TRBV13-2, the J gene TRBJ1-2; 9 bases match TRBD1. Germline V CDR1 and CDR2: NNHNN, SYGAGS (reference sequence). Trimming at V came to 3 bases and at J to 4 bases, leaving 4 bases not matched to a gene. The CDR3 covers 14 residues. The CDR3 is CASGAPGQGSDYTF. Incomplete CDR3 DNA: TGTGCCAGCGGTGCTCCGGGACAGGGCTCCGACTACACC.

About this clone itself: Gene names and germline refer to mouse. The read ends 1 residue before the CDR3 terminus; that terminus is restored from the germline J gene. The chain is built from TRBV16 and TRBJ2-7, with D hard to call. V was pared by 3 bases and J by 3 bases, with 9 bases between. Germline V lookup: CDR1 SGHSA, CDR2 FRNQAP. The CDR3 spans 13 residues. This chain's CDR3 is CASSFDSFYEQYF. The CDR3 DNA, read in part, is TGTGCAAGCAGCTTCGACTCTTTCTATGAACAGTAC.

Concerning this clone: The listed genes are named as in mouse. Read sequence stops 1 residue before the CDR3 end, and the germline J gene provides the missing end. V is TRBV26 and J is TRBJ2-7; 9 positions agree with TRBD2. V was pared by 0 bases and J by 6 bases, with 6 bases of the junction left unmatched. The CDR3 extends over 15 amino acids. Germline lookup yields CDR1 KGHPV and CDR2 FQNQEV (reference sequence). The CDR3 bases that were read are TGTGCCAGCAGTCTGTCTGGGGGGGCGATTGTTGAACAGTAC. This codes for CASSLSGGAIVEQY. The whole CDR3 protein is CASSLSGGAIVEQYF. The full variable domain, with the rest looked up from reference TRBV26 and TRBJ2-7, is NSKVIQTPRYLVKGQGQKAKMRCIPEKGHPVVFWYQQNKNNEFKFLINFQNQEVLQQIDMTEKRFSAECPSNSPCSLEIQSSEAGDSALYLCASSLSGGAIVEQYFGPGTRLTVL.

This clone was counted between two and nine times. Genes and germline are mouse. Read sequence stops 1 residue before the CDR3 end, and the germline J gene provides the missing end. The sample contains more than one DNA sequence encoding this CDR3. The J gene is TRBJ2-3, the V gene TRBV26; the D is unclear. Germline V gives CDR1 KGHPV, CDR2 FQNQEV (reference sequence). V gave up 3 bases and J gave up 2 bases, with 6 bases separating them. The CDR3 extends over 13 amino acids. The CDR3 spells CASSLGVAETLYF. CDR3 bases read: TGTGCCAGCAGTCTCGGGGTTGCAGAAACGCTGTAT.

About this clone itself: The genes and germline here are from mouse. The sequence runs out 1 residue before the end of the CDR3; the remainder is reconstructed from the germline J gene. The genes are TRBV5 and TRBJ2-3; 10 bases line up with TRBD1. V was clipped by 1 base and J by 4 bases; unmatched bases: 2. CDR1 LGHNA and CDR2 YNLKQL come from the germline V gene (reference sequence). The CDR3 spans 15 residues. CDR3 region: CASSQAGQGTETLYF. The part of the CDR3 DNA that was read is TGTGCCAGCAGCCAAGCGGGACAGGGGACAGAAACGCTGTAT.

By frequency in the sample, this clone is medium-sized. Gene names and germline refer to mouse. The read halts 1 residue ahead of the CDR3 end, with the missing end drawn from the germline J gene. The chain recombines TRBV13-1 with TRBJ2-7; 10 bases line up with TRBD1. CDR3 length equals 15 residues. V shed 3 bases, J shed 1 base, and the junction held 4 bases outside the gene matches. Germline CDR1 reads NSHNY; CDR2 reads SYGAGN. The CDR3 spells CASSVPDRGSYEQYF. The CDR3 bases that were read are TGTGCCAGCAGTGTCCCGGACAGGGGGTCCTATGAACAGTAC.

Regarding this clone: Mouse names are used for the genes. Read coverage stops 1 residue before the CDR3 terminus; the germline J gene supplies the remainder. The J gene is TRBJ2-3, the V gene TRBV15, with 9 bases identical to TRBD2. The germline CDR1 and CDR2 sequences are SGHND and FRSKSL. V dropped 2 bases and J dropped 5; count of bases not matched to a gene: 5. The CDR3 loop spans 15 amino acids. The CDR3 protein is CASSLNWGGLETLYF. The part of the CDR3 DNA that was read is TGTGCCAGCAGTTTAAATTGGGGGGGCTTAGAAACGCTGTAT.

With respect to this clone: Gene names are the mouse ones. Sequencing ends 1 residue short of the CDR3 end; the germline J gene provides the rest. This chain joins TRBV15 and TRBJ2-7; D remains unclear. Germline CDR1 SGHND, CDR2 FRSKSL. The CDR3 runs 14 residues. Trimming removed 1 base at V and 0 bases at J, with 7 bases between. This CDR3 is CASSLGGSSYEQYF. The sequenced part of the CDR3 DNA is TGTGCCAGCAGTTTAGGGGGAAGCTCCTATGAACAGTAC.

This clone was recorded a few times. Germline and genes here are mouse. Read sequence stops 1 residue before the CDR3 end, and the germline J gene provides the missing end. This chain uses TRBV1 with TRBJ2-5; the match to TRBD2 covers 7 bases. V was clipped by 3 bases and J by 2 bases; unmatched bases: 2. The germline V gene has CDR1 NSQYPW and CDR2 LRSPGD (reference sequence). The CDR3 consists of 14 residues. CDR3 bases read: TGCACCTGCAGTGCTCGGGGGGGCCAAGACACCCAGTAC. Its translation is CTCSARGGQDTQY. The full CDR3 is CTCSARGGQDTQYF.